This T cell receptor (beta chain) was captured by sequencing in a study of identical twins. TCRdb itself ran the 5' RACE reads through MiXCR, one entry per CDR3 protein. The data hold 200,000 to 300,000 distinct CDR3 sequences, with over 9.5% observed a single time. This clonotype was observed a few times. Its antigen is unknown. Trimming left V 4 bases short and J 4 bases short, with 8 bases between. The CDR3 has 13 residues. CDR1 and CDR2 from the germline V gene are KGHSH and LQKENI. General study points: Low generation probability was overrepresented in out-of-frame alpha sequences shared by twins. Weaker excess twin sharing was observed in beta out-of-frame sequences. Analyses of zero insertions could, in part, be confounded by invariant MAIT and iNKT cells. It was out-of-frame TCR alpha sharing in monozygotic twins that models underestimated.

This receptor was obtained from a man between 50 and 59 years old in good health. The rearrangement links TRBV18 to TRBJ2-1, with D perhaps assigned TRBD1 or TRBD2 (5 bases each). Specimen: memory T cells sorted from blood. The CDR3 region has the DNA TGTGCCAGCTCACACGGGGCTTACAATGAGCAGTTCTTC. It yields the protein CASSHGAYNEQFF.